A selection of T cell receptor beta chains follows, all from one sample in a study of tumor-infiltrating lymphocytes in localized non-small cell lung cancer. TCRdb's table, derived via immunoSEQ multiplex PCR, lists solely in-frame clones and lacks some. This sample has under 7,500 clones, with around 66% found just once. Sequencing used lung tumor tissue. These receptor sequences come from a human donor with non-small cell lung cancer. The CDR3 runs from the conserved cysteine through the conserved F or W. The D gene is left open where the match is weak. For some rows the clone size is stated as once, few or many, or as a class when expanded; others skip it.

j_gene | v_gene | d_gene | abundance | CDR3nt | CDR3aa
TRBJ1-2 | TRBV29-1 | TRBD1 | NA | TGCAGCGTTGAATTACAGGGGGCTGGTGGCTACACCTTC | CSVELQGAGGYTF
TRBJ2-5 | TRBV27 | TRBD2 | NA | TGTGCCAGCAGTCCCCAGCGGGGAATCCAAGAGACCCAGTACTTC | CASSPQRGIQETQYF
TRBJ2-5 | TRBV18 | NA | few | TGTGCCAGCTCACGTGACAGCTTCTACCAAGAGACCCAGTACTTC | CASSRDSFYQETQYF
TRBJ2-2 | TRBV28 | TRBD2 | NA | TGTGCCAGCAGCCTACTCGGGAGCGGGAGTGTCGGGGAGCTGTTTTTT | CASSLLGSGSVGELFF
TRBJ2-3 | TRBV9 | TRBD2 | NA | TGTGCCAGCAGCCTTGGGGGAGGGCTAGCGGGAGCGGCAGATACGCAGTATTTT | CASSLGGGLAGAADTQYF
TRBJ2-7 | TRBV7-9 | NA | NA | TGTGCCAGCAGCTGGAGCGGGCACGAGCAGTACTTC | CASSWSGHEQYF
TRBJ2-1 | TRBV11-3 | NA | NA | TGTGCCAGCAGCCTTACGACGGGGAATGAGCAGTTCTTC | CASSLTTGNEQFF
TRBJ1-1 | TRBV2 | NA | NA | TGTGCCAGCAGTGAAGCGCTTTTTGGCAGGCACACTGAAGCTTTCTTT | CASSEALFGRHTEAFF
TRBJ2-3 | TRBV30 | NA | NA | TGTGCCTGCATTCTTAAAACGCAGTATTTT | CACILKTQYF
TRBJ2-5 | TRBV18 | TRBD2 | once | TGTGCCAGCTCACCACAAACAACTAGCGGGGAGACCCAGTACTTC | CASSPQTTSGETQYF
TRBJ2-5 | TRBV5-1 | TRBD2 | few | TGCGCCAGCTCCCCAATCGTAGCGGGCCAAGAGACCCAGTACTTC | CASSPIVAGQETQYF
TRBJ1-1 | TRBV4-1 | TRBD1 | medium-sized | TGCGCCAGCAGCCAAGAGTGGACAGGGCTGAACACTGAAGCTTTCTTT | CASSQEWTGLNTEAFF
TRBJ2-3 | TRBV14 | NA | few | TGTGCCAGCAGCCAAGACGTAGGAGCGGGAGATACGCAGTATTTT | CASSQDVGAGDTQYF
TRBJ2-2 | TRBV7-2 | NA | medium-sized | TGTGCCAGCAGCTTAGGGGTAGCGAACACCGGGGAGCTGTTTTTT | CASSLGVANTGELFF
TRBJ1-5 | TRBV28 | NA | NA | TGTGCCAGCAGCCGGCGGCAGGATCAGCCCCAGCATTTT | CASSRRQDQPQHF
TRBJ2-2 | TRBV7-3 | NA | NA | TGTGCCAGCAGCGTTAAGAACACCGGGGAGCTGTTTTTT | CASSVKNTGELFF
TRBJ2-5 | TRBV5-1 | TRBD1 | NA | TGCGCCAGCAGCTCCGGACAGGGTGGAGAGACCCAGTACTTC | CASSSGQGGETQYF
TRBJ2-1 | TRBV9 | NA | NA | TGTGCCAGCAGCGTAGATGGGGGCTCCTACAATGAGCAGTTCTTC | CASSVDGGSYNEQFF
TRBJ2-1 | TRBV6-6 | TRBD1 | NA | TGTGCCACATCTCGGGACAGCTACAATGAGCAGTTCTTC | CATSRDSYNEQFF
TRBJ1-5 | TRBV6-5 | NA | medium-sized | TGTGCCAGCAGGACGGGGATGGGCAATCAGCCCCAGCATTTT | CASRTGMGNQPQHF
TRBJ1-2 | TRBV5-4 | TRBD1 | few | TGTGCCAGCAGCTTTGGGACAGGGGGTAGGAGCTACACCTTC | CASSFGTGGRSYTF
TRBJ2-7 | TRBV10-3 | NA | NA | TGTGCCAGCAGCCAGGAGAGAAAGCCCTACGAGCAGTACTTC | CASSQERKPYEQYF
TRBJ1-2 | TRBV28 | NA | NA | TGTGCCAGCAGTTTATCGGCTGCTGGGTTCTATGGCTACACCTTC | CASSLSAAGFYGYTF
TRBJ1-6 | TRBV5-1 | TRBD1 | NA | TGCGCCAGCAGCTTGGCCTGGACAGGGGTTGTTTCACCCCTCCACTTT | CASSLAWTGVVSPLHF
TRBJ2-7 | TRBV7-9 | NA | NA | TGTGCCAGCTGGGATACAGGCAACGAGCAGTACTTC | CASWDTGNEQYF
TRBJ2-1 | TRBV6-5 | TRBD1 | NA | TGTGCCAGCAGTCAAAGACAGGGTTACAATGAGCAGTTCTTC | CASSQRQGYNEQFF
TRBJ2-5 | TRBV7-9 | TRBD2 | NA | TGTGCCAGCAGCTTAGGGGTGGGAGGGGAAGAGACCCAGTACTTC | CASSLGVGGEETQYF
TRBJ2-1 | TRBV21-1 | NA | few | TGTGCCATACCCGGGAAATACAATGAGCAGTTCTTC | CAIPGKYNEQFF
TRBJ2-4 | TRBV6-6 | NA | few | TGTGCCAGCAGCCCTCCCGGGTCCGTGGGAAACATTCAGTACTTC | CASSPPGSVGNIQYF
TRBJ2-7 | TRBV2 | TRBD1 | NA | TGTGCCAGCAGTGGGGACAGGGCTAGCGAGCAGTACTTC | CASSGDRASEQYF
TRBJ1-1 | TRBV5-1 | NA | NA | TGCGCCAGCAGCTTTAGGGGTACGAACACTGAAGCTTTCTTT | CASSFRGTNTEAFF
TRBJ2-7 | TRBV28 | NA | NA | TGTGCCAGCAGTCTCGGGGGAGGCAAGGTCCAATTCTACGAGCAGTACTTC | CASSLGGGKVQFYEQYF
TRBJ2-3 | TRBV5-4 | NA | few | TGTGCCAGCAGAACGGCGACAGGCACAGATACGCAGTATTTT | CASRTATGTDTQYF
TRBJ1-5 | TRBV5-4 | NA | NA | TGTGCCAGCAGCTTGGGGGTCAATCAGCCCCAGCATTTT | CASSLGVNQPQHF
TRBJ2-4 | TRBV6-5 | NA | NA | TGTGCCAGCACTCCTCTCAAGGGGGCCAAAAACATTCAGTACTTC | CASTPLKGAKNIQYF
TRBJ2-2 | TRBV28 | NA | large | TGTGCCAGCAGTTTGGACATCACCGGGGAGCTGTTTTTT | CASSLDITGELFF
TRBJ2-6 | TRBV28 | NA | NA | TGTGCCAGCAGTCCCGCCGTGGGTATCTCTGGGGCCAACGTCCTGACTTTC | CASSPAVGISGANVLTF
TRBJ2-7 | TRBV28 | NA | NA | TGTGCCAGCAGTCTGACTCTCCAGAGCTCCTACGAGCAGTACTTC | CASSLTLQSSYEQYF
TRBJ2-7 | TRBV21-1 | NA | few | TGTGCCAGCAGCAAAGCGCGGACAGGGATTACCTACGAGCAGTACTTC | CASSKARTGITYEQYF
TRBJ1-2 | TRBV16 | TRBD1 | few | TGTGCCAGCAGCCAATCCTCAGGGGGCCCCTATGGCTACACCTTC | CASSQSSGGPYGYTF
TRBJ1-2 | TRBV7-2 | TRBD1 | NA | TGTGCCAGCAGCTTAGAGCCAGGGGGCAACTATGGCTACACCTTC | CASSLEPGGNYGYTF
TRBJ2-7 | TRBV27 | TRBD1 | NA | TGTGCCAGCAGCCGTGGACAGGGAATGGGCTACGAGCAGTACTTC | CASSRGQGMGYEQYF
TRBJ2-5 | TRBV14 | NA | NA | TGTGCCAGCAGCCAGAGGAGTGTTAAAGAGACCCAGTACTTC | CASSQRSVKETQYF
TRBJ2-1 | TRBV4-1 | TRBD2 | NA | TGCGCCAGCAGCCAAGAGCGGGCTAGCGGAGATGAGCAGTTCTTC | CASSQERASGDEQFF
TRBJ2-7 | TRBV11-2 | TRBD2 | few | TGTGCCAGCAGCTTAGGCCTCGGGACTAGCGGGACTACCTACGAGCAGTACTTC | CASSLGLGTSGTTYEQYF